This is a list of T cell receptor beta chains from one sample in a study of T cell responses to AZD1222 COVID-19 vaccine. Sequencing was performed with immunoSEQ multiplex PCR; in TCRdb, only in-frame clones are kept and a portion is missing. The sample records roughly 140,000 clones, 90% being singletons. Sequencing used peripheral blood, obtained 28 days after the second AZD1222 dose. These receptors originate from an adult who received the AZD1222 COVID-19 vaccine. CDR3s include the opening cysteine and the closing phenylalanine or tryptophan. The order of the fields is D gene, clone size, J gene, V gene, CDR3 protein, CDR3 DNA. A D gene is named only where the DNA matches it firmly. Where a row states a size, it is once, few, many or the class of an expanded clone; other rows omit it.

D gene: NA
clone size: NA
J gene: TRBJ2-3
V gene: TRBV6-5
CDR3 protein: CAIGASVDTQYF
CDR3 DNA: TGTGCCATTGGAGCGTCCGTAGATACGCAGTATTTT

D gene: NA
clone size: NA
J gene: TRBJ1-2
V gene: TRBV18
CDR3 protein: CASSKGIRRSPPLYGYTF
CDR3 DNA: TGTGCCAGCTCCAAGGGGATCCGGCGGAGCCCTCCCCTCTATGGCTACACCTTC

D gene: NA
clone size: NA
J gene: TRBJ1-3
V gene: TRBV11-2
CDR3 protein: CASSLYWDKVSGNTIYF
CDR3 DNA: TGTGCCAGCAGCTTATATTGGGACAAAGTTTCTGGAAACACCATATATTTT

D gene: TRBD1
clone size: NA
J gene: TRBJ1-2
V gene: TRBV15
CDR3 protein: CATGIPGTGFYGYTF
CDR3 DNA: TGTGCCACCGGAATCCCCGGGACAGGTTTTTATGGCTACACCTTC

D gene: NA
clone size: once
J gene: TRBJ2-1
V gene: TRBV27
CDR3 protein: CASSLSLGPGYNEQFF
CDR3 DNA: TGTGCCAGCAGTTTAAGTCTAGGGCCTGGCTACAATGAGCAGTTCTTC

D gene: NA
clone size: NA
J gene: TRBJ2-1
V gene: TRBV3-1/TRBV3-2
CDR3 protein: CASSQDRGEQFF
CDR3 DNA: TGTGCCAGCAGCCAAGATCGGGGTGAGCAGTTCTTC

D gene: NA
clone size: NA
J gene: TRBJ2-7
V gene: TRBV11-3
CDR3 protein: CASSLGHGPLYEQYF
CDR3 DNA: TGTGCCAGCAGCTTAGGACACGGGCCTTTATACGAGCAGTACTTC

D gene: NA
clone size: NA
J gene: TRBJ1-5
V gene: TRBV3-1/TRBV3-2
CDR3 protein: CASSQGQTLNQPQHF
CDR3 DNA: TGTGCCAGCAGCCAAGGACAGACCCTCAATCAGCCCCAGCATTTT

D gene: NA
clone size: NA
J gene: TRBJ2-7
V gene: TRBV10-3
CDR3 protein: CAIKGTSYEQYF
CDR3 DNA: TGTGCCATCAAGGGTACCTCCTACGAGCAGTACTTC

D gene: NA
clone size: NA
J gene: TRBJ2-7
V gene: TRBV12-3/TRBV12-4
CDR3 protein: CASSLRAKYEQYF
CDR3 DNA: TGTGCCAGCAGTTTGAGAGCTAAGTACGAGCAGTACTTC

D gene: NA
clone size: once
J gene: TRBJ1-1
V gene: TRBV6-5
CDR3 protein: CASSYMTVGDTEAFF
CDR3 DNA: TGTGCCAGCAGTTACATGACAGTGGGCGACACTGAAGCTTTCTTT

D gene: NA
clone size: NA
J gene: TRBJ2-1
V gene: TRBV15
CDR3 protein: CVTGRSYNEQFF
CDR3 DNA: TGTGTGACCGGTCGCTCCTACAATGAGCAGTTCTTC